The present entry profiles one T cell receptor (beta chain) with its context. As yet, its antigen is unknown. This sample is drawn from a study of shared clonotypes between healthy human individuals. Study information: Each donor's CD8 memory used one plate, CD8 naive two, each CD4 subset three. General study results and limits: In a handful of donors, around 5% of naive CD4 clonotypes appeared in common. Across subsets, estimated richness was generally greater for naive than for memory populations.

In replicate PCRs of sorted subsets, roughly 200 ng DNA, approximately 30,000 T cell genomes, was used. Assay used: immunoSEQ multiplex PCR; TCRdb lists only in-frame clones, some missing. The sample holds 550,000 to 800,000 clones, roughly 70% seen once. The germline gives CDR1 WSHSY, CDR2 SAAADI. This CDR3 is 14 amino acids long. V was cut by 8 bases and J by 5 bases, with 18 bases left in between. The TCR sequence derives from a woman in her 30s in good health. Input material: memory CD4+ T cells sorted from blood. Subset described: CD45RA-negative fraction. V gene TRBV10-2 combines with J gene TRBJ1-2, with D possibly matching TRBD1 (5 bases). CDR3 sequence: CASRSAAGTYGYTF. CDR3 bases: TGCGCCAGCCGTTCGGCAGCGGGGACTTATGGCTACACCTTC.